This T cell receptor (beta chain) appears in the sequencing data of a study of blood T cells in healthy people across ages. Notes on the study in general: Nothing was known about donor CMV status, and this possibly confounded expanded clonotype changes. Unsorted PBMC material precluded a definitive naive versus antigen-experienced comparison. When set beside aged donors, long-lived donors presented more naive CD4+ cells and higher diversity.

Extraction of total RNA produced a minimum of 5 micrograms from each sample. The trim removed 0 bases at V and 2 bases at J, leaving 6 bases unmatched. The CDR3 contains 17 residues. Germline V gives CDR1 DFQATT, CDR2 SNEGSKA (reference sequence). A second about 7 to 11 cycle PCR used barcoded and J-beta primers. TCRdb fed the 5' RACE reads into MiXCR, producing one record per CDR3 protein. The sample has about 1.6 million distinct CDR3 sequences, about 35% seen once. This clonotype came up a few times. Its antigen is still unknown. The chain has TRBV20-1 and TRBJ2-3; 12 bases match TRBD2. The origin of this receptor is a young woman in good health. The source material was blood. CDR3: CSAREGLAGSFTDTQYF. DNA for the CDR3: TGCAGTGCTAGAGAAGGACTAGCGGGGAGCTTCACAGATACGCAGTATTTT.